Below are 24 T cell receptor beta chains sequenced from a single sample in a study of PD-1 blockade in classical Hodgkin lymphoma. Patients all relapsed after autologous stem cell transplantation, and there was variation in brentuximab vedotin exposure. TCRdb's table, derived via immunoSEQ multiplex PCR, lists solely in-frame clones and lacks some. The repertoire holds around 19,000 clones, with 75% to 90% as singletons. Sequencing used peripheral blood mononuclear cells (PBMCs), obtained before the second cycle of nivolumab. All receptors come from a human donor with classical Hodgkin lymphoma.

V gene TRBV2 combines with J gene TRBJ2-5, with 12 bases lining up with TRBD2. The junction had 9 bases not matched to a gene; V was cut back by 4 bases and J by 0 bases. Germline V lookup: CDR1 SNHLY, CDR2 FYNNEI. This CDR3 spans 18 amino acids. The DNA for the CDR3 is TGTGCCAGCAGTGCCCCCCTCGGACTAGCGGGGTACCAAGAGACCCAGTACTTC. It translates to CASSAPLGLAGYQETQYF.

The table lists this clone with a count of one. The chain combines TRBV7-9 with TRBJ2-6; 7 positions match TRBD1. In germline, CDR1 is SEHNR, CDR2 FQNEAQ (reference sequence). The CDR3 runs to 15 residues. The J segment lost 4 bases and the V segment lost 6 bases, leaving 6 bases of the junction unmatched. The CDR3 spells CASRSTGTGANVLTF. CDR3 DNA sequence: TGTGCCAGCAGGTCGACAGGGACAGGGGCCAACGTCCTGACTTTC.

V and J are TRBV7-9 and TRBJ1-1, with D uncertain. This CDR3 has 14 residues. V lost 3 bases and J lost 4, with 12 bases in between. Germline lookup yields CDR1 SEHNR and CDR2 FQNEAQ (reference sequence). Here the CDR3 DNA reads TGTGCCAGCAGCTTCTCCGAGAGTAGCACTGAAGCTTTCTTT. As protein: CASSFSESSTEAFF.

The J gene is TRBJ1-1, the V gene TRBV5-1, with a weak D call TRBD1 (5 bases). CDR1 is SGHRS and CDR2 is YFSETQ in the germline V gene. The CDR3 sequence is 15 residues long. Trimming removed 0 bases from V and 4 bases from J, with 13 bases in between. The CDR3 sequence is CASSLAGASGTEAFF. CDR3 nucleotides: TGCGCCAGCAGCTTGGCCGGGGCTTCGGGCACTGAAGCTTTCTTT.

V and J are TRBV5-1 and TRBJ2-7; 7 bases align to TRBD1. The CDR3 contains 14 residues. Germline V gene data show CDR1 as SGHRS and CDR2 as YFSETQ. Trimming at V came to 5 bases and at J to 2 bases, leaving 7 bases not matched to a gene. CDR3 DNA: TGCGCCAGCAGGCCCGGGACAGTACCCTACGAGCAGTACTTC. Protein: CASRPGTVPYEQYF.

The chain uses TRBV5-1 and TRBJ2-1; D may correspond to TRBD1 or TRBD2 (6 bases each). The CDR3 has 15 residues. Germline CDR1 is SGHRS and CDR2 is YFSETQ. Trimming took off 3 bases at V and 7 bases at J, with 17 bases between the two ends. CDR3 sequence (DNA): TGCGCCAGCAGCTACCAAGGGGGGACACGGAATGAGCAGTTCTTC. This translates into CASSYQGGTRNEQFF.

The V call is TRBV19, the J call TRBJ2-3; the D gene is possibly TRBD1 (7 bases). CDR3 length equals 16 residues. Trimming left V 0 bases short and J 4 bases short, with 14 bases between. CDR1 and CDR2 (germline): LNHDA, SQIVND (reference sequence). CDR3 sequence: CASSIERQGGADTQYF. CDR3 nucleotides: TGTGCCAGTAGTATAGAGCGACAGGGAGGTGCAGATACGCAGTATTTT.

The rearrangement joins TRBV5-1 to TRBJ2-2; 10 nucleotides align to TRBD1. The CDR3 runs 15 residues. Trimming cost V 3 bases and J 5 bases; bases outside gene matches: 4. Germline V gene lookup returns CDR1 SGHRS and CDR2 YFSETQ. The CDR3: CASSSDRGQTGELFF. DNA for the CDR3: TGCGCCAGCAGCTCAGACAGGGGGCAGACCGGGGAGCTGTTTTTT.

The chain couples TRBV9 to TRBJ2-1, with D perhaps assigned TRBD1 or TRBD2 (5 bases each). The CDR3 is made up of 16 amino acids. Deletions cut 5 bases from V and 0 bases from J, with 15 bases between. The germline gives CDR1 SGDLS, CDR2 YYNGEE. Here the CDR3 DNA reads TGTGCCAGCAGTCCCGGGGACCCCCCCTCCTACAATGAGCAGTTCTTC. Translating it yields CASSPGDPPSYNEQFF.

This chain connects TRBV7-2 to TRBJ1-1; the match to TRBD1 covers 8 bases. Germline CDR1 reads SGHTA; CDR2 reads FQGNSA. The CDR3 totals 19 residues. V lost 3 bases, J lost 6 bases, and 21 bases stayed unmatched. Here the CDR3 DNA reads TGTGCCAGCAGCTTCCGGGGCCGGGACAGGTGGCCGATGGTCGCTGAAGCTTTCTTT. Translated: CASSFRGRDRWPMVAEAFF.

The chain has TRBV7-9 and TRBJ1-1; D is perhaps TRBD1 (5 bases). V lost 5 bases and J lost 4, with 20 bases in between. This CDR3 is built from 16 residues. Germline V lookup: CDR1 SEHNR, CDR2 FQNEAQ (reference sequence). CDR3 nucleotide sequence: TGTGCCAGCAGCCAGACCGGGGGAGGTTTTGGCACTGAAGCTTTCTTT. Its translation: CASSQTGGGFGTEAFF.

This chain uses TRBV5-1 with TRBJ2-3; 9 bases are a match to TRBD1. In germline, CDR1 is SGHRS, CDR2 YFSETQ. Losses at the gene ends were 2 bases for V and 2 bases for J; bases not matched to a gene: 3. The CDR3 is 15 residues long. In DNA, the CDR3 is TGCGCCAGCAGCTTAACAGGGGGCGCCACAGATACGCAGTATTTT. This translates into CASSLTGGATDTQYF.

The chain couples TRBV6-1 to TRBJ1-1; possibly TRBD1 for D (5 bases). V dropped 7 bases and J dropped 0 bases, with 12 bases sitting between them. CDR3 length equals 14 residues. Germline V lookup: CDR1 MNHNS, CDR2 SASEGT. The CDR3 region is CASKSGPMNTEAFF. In DNA, the CDR3 is TGTGCCAGCAAGTCAGGGCCCATGAACACTGAAGCTTTCTTT.

The V and J genes are TRBV19 and TRBJ2-1; TRBD2 matches 9 bases. There are 17 residues in the CDR3. CDR1 is LNHDA and CDR2 is SQIVND in the germline V gene (reference sequence). V gave up 1 base and J gave up 4 bases; unmatched junction bases: 8. The CDR3 nucleotides read TGTGCCAGTAGTATAGGTCTCCTAGCGGGACGTTACAATGAGCAGTTCTTC. Protein sequence: CASSIGLLAGRYNEQFF. Full variable domain (rest looked up from reference TRBV19 and TRBJ2-1): DGGITQSPKYLFRKEGQNVTLSCEQNLNHDAMYWYRQDPGQGLRLIYYSQIVNDFQKGDIAEGYSVSREKKESFPLTVTSAQKNPTAFYLCASSIGLLAGRYNEQFFGPGTRLTVL.

The chain uses TRBV5-1 and TRBJ2-2, with 8 bases matching TRBD2. J gave up 6 bases and V 6 bases, and 7 bases lay outside the gene matches. CDR3 size: 14 residues. Germline V gene lookup returns CDR1 SGHRS and CDR2 YFSETQ. The CDR3 DNA follows: TGCGCCAGCACCGTCGGGGGGGCCGCCGGGGAGCTGTTTTTT. Its translation is CASTVGGAAGELFF. Supplemented by reference TRBV5-1 and TRBJ2-2, the full variable domain reads KAGVTQTPRYLIKTRGQQVTLSCSPISGHRSVSWYQQTPGQGLQFLFEYFSETQRNKGNFPGRFSGRQFSNSRSEMNVSTLELGDSALYLCASTVGGAAGELFFGEGSRLTVL.

The chain couples TRBV5-1 to TRBJ2-2, with no clear D. The CDR3 sequence is 14 residues long. V was shortened by 0 bases and J by 6 bases, with 9 bases between the two germline ends. CDR1 is SGHRS and CDR2 is YFSETQ in the germline V gene. Here the CDR3 DNA reads TGCGCCAGCAGCTTGGTGGCGGCGGCCGGGGAGCTGTTTTTT. Amino acids: CASSLVAAAGELFF. Complete variable domain (other parts from reference TRBV5-1 and TRBJ2-2): KAGVTQTPRYLIKTRGQQVTLSCSPISGHRSVSWYQQTPGQGLQFLFEYFSETQRNKGNFPGRFSGRQFSNSRSEMNVSTLELGDSALYLCASSLVAAAGELFFGEGSRLTVL.

The chain is built from TRBV18 and TRBJ2-7, with 9 bases lining up with TRBD1. The ends lost 3 bases at V and 5 bases at J; junction bases unmatched: 5. CDR1 and CDR2 from the germline V gene are KGHSH and LQKENI. The CDR3 consists of 14 residues. The CDR3 DNA follows: TGTGCCAGCTCACCTACAGGGGGCGGGAACGAGCAGTACTTC. It translates to CASSPTGGGNEQYF. Full variable domain (missing parts from reference TRBV18 and TRBJ2-7): NAGVMQNPRHLVRRRGQEARLRCSPMKGHSHVYWYRQLPEEGLKFMVYLQKENIIDESGMPKERFSAEFPKEGPSILRIQQVVRGDSAAYFCASSPTGGGNEQYFGPGTRLTVT.

V usage is TRBV7-9 and J usage is TRBJ1-1; tentative D call: TRBD1 (6 bases). This CDR3 region has 14 residues. V gave up 2 bases and J gave up 1 base, with 8 bases separating them. Per germline, CDR1 SEHNR and CDR2 FQNEAQ (reference sequence). This CDR3 reads CASSLPGQNTEAFF. CDR3 in DNA: TGTGCCAGCAGCTTACCGGGACAGAACACTGAAGCTTTCTTT.

This clone was seen a handful of times. The gene calls are TRBV7-2 and TRBJ2-5; 11 bases map to TRBD2. Trimming at V came to 7 bases and at J to 4 bases, leaving 11 bases not matched to a gene. The CDR3 runs to 16 residues. Germline assignment: CDR1 SGHTA and CDR2 FQGNSA. CDR3 residues: CASKLGTSGGGETQYF. Here the CDR3 DNA reads TGTGCCAGCAAGTTGGGAACTAGCGGGGGAGGAGAGACCCAGTACTTC.

In this sample, this clone turned up a few times. The chain has TRBV5-1 and TRBJ1-1; D is perhaps TRBD1 (6 bases). The germline gives CDR1 SGHRS, CDR2 YFSETQ. The CDR3 spans 14 residues. The germline V and J ends were trimmed by 4 bases and 4 bases, with 14 bases remaining between them. CDR3 sequence: CASSTGMLGTEAFF. In DNA form, the CDR3 reads TGCGCCAGCAGCACAGGGATGCTGGGCACTGAAGCTTTCTTT.

This clone occurred a few times. The same CDR3 also results from other DNA sequences found in this sample. The V call is TRBV7-9, the J call TRBJ2-2; D not certain. The germline CDR1 and CDR2 sequences are SEHNR and FQNEAQ (reference sequence). V gave up 4 bases and J gave up 3 bases, with 9 bases separating them. CDR3 size: 14 residues. In DNA form, the CDR3 reads TGTGCCAGCAGCTCGGACGGATACACCGGGGAGCTGTTTTTT. Its protein product is CASSSDGYTGELFF.

This clone was seen once. The V gene is TRBV7-9, the J gene TRBJ2-7; D is possibly TRBD1 (6 bases). Germline V gene lookup returns CDR1 SEHNR and CDR2 FQNEAQ (reference sequence). V gave up 1 base and J gave up 5 bases, with 18 bases separating them. The CDR3 length is 16 residues. The CDR3 coding sequence is TGTGCCAGCAGCTTAGGGGGGCATGCAGTGGGAAACGAGCAGTACTTC. Amino acids: CASSLGGHAVGNEQYF.

The chain carries TRBV5-5 and TRBJ2-7, with 7 bases matching TRBD1. With 4 bases clipped from V and 3 bases from J, the junction kept 10 bases outside the gene matches. Germline values: CDR1 SGHKS, CDR2 YYEKEE (reference sequence). The CDR3 extends over 15 amino acids. The CDR3 is CASSRQGSAIYEQYF. The CDR3 region has the DNA TGTGCCAGCAGCAGACAGGGTTCGGCTATCTACGAGCAGTACTTC. The entire variable domain, with the rest obtained from reference TRBV5-5 and TRBJ2-7, is as follows: DAGVTQSPTHLIKTRGQQVTLRCSPISGHKSVSWYQQVLGQGPQFIFQYYEKEERGRGNFPDRFSARQFPNYSSELNVNALLLGDSALYLCASSRQGSAIYEQYFGPGTRLTVT.

The table lists this clone with a few counts. The gene calls are TRBV7-9 and TRBJ2-3; 13 bases map to TRBD2. Germline values: CDR1 SEHNR, CDR2 FQNEAQ (reference sequence). With 0 bases clipped from V and 1 base from J, the junction kept 4 bases outside the gene matches. The CDR3 contains 18 residues. The CDR3 DNA reads TGTGCCAGCAGCTTAGCGCGGACTAGCGGGGGCCGCACAGATACGCAGTATTTT. Translating it yields CASSLARTSGGRTDTQYF.